Below are 2 T cell receptor beta chains sequenced from a single sample in a study of Ad26.COV2.S vaccination and SARS-CoV-2 variants. Noted treatment: some 19 received Ad26.COV2.S at low or high dose, single or two shots; roughly 5 received placebo; per-sample allocation not given. All samples were drawn on day 63, counting from the first vaccine or placebo injection. The protocol was immunoSEQ multiplex PCR, while the TCRdb copy is restricted to in-frame clones and leaves out a portion. The sample consists of about 410,000 clones, roughly 90% of them appearing once. Source: peripheral blood, taken in a trial of Ad26.COV2.S vaccine versus placebo. Source of these receptors: a person between 18 and 65 years old who received the Ad26.COV2.S COVID-19 vaccine or a placebo.

At least ten counts were recorded for this clone. The V and J genes are TRBV10-3 and TRBJ1-1, with a possible D match to TRBD1 (5 bases). V lost 6 bases and J lost 5, with 13 bases in between. There are 13 residues in the CDR3. Germline CDR1 and CDR2: ENHRY and SYGVKD. CDR3 in amino acids: CAIRTQVGTEAFF. The CDR3 DNA reads TGTGCCATCAGGACACAGGTCGGTACTGAAGCTTTCTTT.

Worth noting for this clone: The sample contains more than one DNA sequence encoding this CDR3. The chain employs TRBV28 and TRBJ2-6; D call uncertain. The germline V gene has CDR1 MDHEN and CDR2 SYDVKM. Trimming took 6 bases from V and 0 from J, leaving 3 bases between them. This CDR3 contains 13 residues. The CDR3 region has the DNA TGTGCCAGCAGGAGCTCTGGGGCCAACGTCCTGACTTTC. Encoded protein: CASRSSGANVLTF.